Listed below are T cell receptor beta chains from one sample, sequenced in a study of identical twins. TCRdb reprocessed the 5' RACE reads with MiXCR, giving one entry per CDR3 protein. The profile shows 550,000 to 700,000 distinct CDR3 sequences, approximately 9.6% of them singletons. The same specimen was also included in a second study, on yellow fever vaccine responses in identical twins.

Sequencing was performed on PBMCs. These receptors all come from a woman aged 18-29 years in good health. CDR3s include the opening cysteine and the closing phenylalanine or tryptophan. The D gene is left open where the match is weak. Expanded clones are given a class, and other clones once, few, many or no size at all.

>TRBV27|-|few|TRBJ2-2
CASTPDLAYTGELFF
TGTGCCAGCACTCCGGATCTAGCTTACACCGGGGAGCTGTTTTTT
>TRBV5-1|TRBD1|few|TRBJ2-6
CASSGGQLSGANVLTF
TGCGCCAGCAGTGGGGGACAGCTCTCTGGGGCCAACGTCCTGACTTTC
>TRBV29-1|TRBD2|many|TRBJ2-3
CSVWASGGTYTDTQYF
TGCAGCGTTTGGGCTAGCGGGGGGACATACACAGATACGCAGTATTTT
>TRBV12-3/TRBV12-4|-|few|TRBJ2-1
CASSLRGVHEQFF
TGTGCCAGCAGTTTAAGGGGAGTCCATGAGCAGTTCTTC
>TRBV6-5|-|-|TRBJ2-4
CASSYGVVVAKNIQYF
TGTGCCAGCAGTTACGGGGTTGTGGTAGCCAAAAACATTCAGTACTTC
>TRBV28|TRBD2|-|TRBJ2-3
CASSLLSGRAVGTDTQYF
TGTGCCAGCAGTTTGCTCAGCGGGAGGGCCGTTGGCACAGATACGCAGTATTTT
>TRBV7-8|TRBD2|many|TRBJ2-1
CASIRGGLNNEQFF
TGTGCCAGTATACGGGGGGGCCTCAACAATGAGCAGTTCTTC
>TRBV12-3/TRBV12-4|-|many|TRBJ2-4
CASSLVRSLAKNIQYF
TGTGCCAGCAGTTTAGTTCGGAGTCTAGCCAAAAACATTCAGTACTTC
>TRBV20-1|-|few|TRBJ1-1
CSARHRATEAFF
TGCAGTGCTAGACACAGGGCCACTGAAGCTTTCTTT
>TRBV7-2|-|-|TRBJ2-1
CASSHAGSSYNEQFF
TGTGCCAGCAGCCATGCAGGGAGCTCCTACAATGAGCAGTTCTTC
>TRBV12-3/TRBV12-4|TRBD1|many|TRBJ2-2
CASRASGTGVIGELFF
TGTGCCAGCAGGGCCTCCGGGACAGGGGTGATTGGGGAGCTGTTTTTT
>TRBV18|TRBD2|-|TRBJ2-1
CATSRLAGDYNEQFF
TGTGCCACCAGCCGACTAGCGGGTGATTACAATGAGCAGTTCTTC
>TRBV2|-|-|TRBJ1-5
CASSEAPQTGYSNQPQHF
TGTGCCAGCAGTGAAGCGCCTCAGACAGGATATAGCAATCAGCCCCAGCATTTT
>TRBV12-3/TRBV12-4|-|-|TRBJ1-5
CASSFKGTQHF
TGTGCCAGCAGTTTTAAAGGGACCCAGCATTTT
>TRBV27|-|-|TRBJ2-3
CASSLSRGWADTQYF
TGTGCCAGCAGTTTATCACGGGGGTGGGCAGATACGCAGTATTTT
>TRBV28|TRBD1|-|TRBJ1-5
CASSVDRGNQPQHF
TGTGCCAGCAGTGTCGACAGGGGCAATCAGCCCCAGCATTTT
>TRBV7-9|TRBD2|few|TRBJ2-5
CASSLGPSGAQETQYF
TGTGCCAGCAGCTTAGGGCCTAGCGGGGCCCAAGAGACCCAGTACTTC
>TRBV6-2/TRBV6-3|-|many|TRBJ2-1
CASSPQVTGVSSYNEQFF
TGTGCCAGCAGCCCACAGGTAACAGGCGTCAGCTCCTACAATGAGCAGTTCTTC
>TRBV12-3/TRBV12-4|-|few|TRBJ2-1
CASSPGTRPNEQFF
TGTGCCAGCAGCCCCGGGACAAGGCCCAATGAGCAGTTCTTC
>TRBV25-1|TRBD1|many|TRBJ2-3
CASSDPGTGRTDTQYF
TGTGCCAGCAGTGATCCCGGGACAGGCCGCACAGATACGCAGTATTTT
>TRBV7-9|-|few|TRBJ2-3
CASSLASRWGLTDTQYF
TGTGCCAGCAGCTTAGCCTCACGGTGGGGATTGACAGATACGCAGTATTTT
>TRBV7-2|TRBD2|few|TRBJ2-7
CASSRGRTGYEQYF
TGTGCCAGCAGCCGCGGGAGAACGGGCTACGAGCAGTACTTC
>TRBV6-2/TRBV6-3|TRBD2|many|TRBJ2-1
CASSYSRTSGPISSYNEQFF
TGTGCCAGCAGTTACTCGAGGACTAGCGGGCCGATAAGCTCCTACAATGAGCAGTTCTTC
>TRBV5-1|-|-|TRBJ2-5
CASSVGLGPQETQYF
TGCGCCAGCAGCGTCGGACTGGGACCACAAGAGACCCAGTACTTC